This T cell receptor beta chain was captured by sequencing in a study of blood T cell repertoires in COVID-19. This clone showed up just once. After removal of 3 bases from V and 5 bases from J, the junction contained 9 bases not matched to a gene. This CDR3 comprises 14 residues. Per the germline V gene, CDR1 is DFQATT and CDR2 is SNEGSKA (reference sequence). Recruits, aged roughly 18 to 95 years, lived in 25 or so US areas. Which cohort a participant joined came from the clinical history participants gave. In the original processing: Estimated nucleated cell counts came from reference gene primer amplification. Here immunoSEQ multiplex PCR was the method, and the copy in TCRdb shows in-frame clones only, minus some. The D gene and trimming were derived from the DNA, and the V and J assignments and clone size from that table. The sample consists of approximately 210,000 clones, around 81% of them appearing once.

Material: PBMCs or T cells enriched from blood (not recorded which). The rearrangement uses TRBV20-1 and TRBJ2-5; 7 bases map to TRBD2. The clonotype was recovered from a woman aged 45-60 years with acute COVID-19. The CDR3 nucleotides are TGCAGTGCTAGTAATAGCGGGTGGCGGGAGACCCAGTACTTC. Amino acid sequence: CSASNSGWRETQYF.